Presented here are 11 T cell receptor beta chains from one specimen sequenced in a study of blood T cell repertoires in COVID-19. Data came from immunoSEQ multiplex PCR; TCRdb stores just in-frame clones and leaves some out. The repertoire holds about 190,000 clones, with roughly 79% as singletons. Sequencing was done on a sample of peripheral blood. These receptors originate from a man aged 55 to 69 with active or convalescent COVID-19.

The genes are TRBV3-1 (or the pseudogene TRBV3-2) and TRBJ1-1; weak D call: TRBD1 (6 bases). V was trimmed by 0 bases and J by 6 bases, leaving 8 bases between them. Per germline, CDR1 LGHDT and CDR2 YNNKEL (reference sequence). CDR3 length equals 13 residues. The CDR3 sequence is CASSQEQGPEAFF. CDR3 DNA sequence: TGTGCCAGCAGCCAAGAACAGGGACCTGAAGCTTTCTTT.

V is TRBV7-8 and J is TRBJ2-3; 8 bases match TRBD1. The CDR3 length is 17 residues. Germline CDR1 reads SGHVS; CDR2 reads FQNEAQ. The V segment lost 4 bases and the J segment 0 bases; nucleotides outside the gene matches: 9. The CDR3, as DNA: TGTGCCAGCAGCTCCGGGACAGGAGCTACTAGCACAGATACGCAGTATTTT. Its translation: CASSSGTGATSTDTQYF.

This clone was seen more than once but under ten times. The chain couples TRBV6-5 to TRBJ2-3; 7 nucleotides line up with TRBD1. CDR3 size: 14 residues. Germline CDR1 reads MNHEY; CDR2 reads SVGAGI. Losses at the gene ends were 5 bases for V and 4 bases for J; bases not matched to a gene: 6. This CDR3 reads CASSIRQGPDTQYF. The CDR3 DNA is TGTGCCAGCAGTATCCGACAGGGCCCAGATACGCAGTATTTT.

The chain recombines TRBV10-3 with TRBJ1-4; 9 bases are shared with TRBD1. CDR1 is ENHRY and CDR2 is SYGVKD in the germline V gene. V dropped 2 bases and J dropped 8; count of bases not matched to a gene: 6. The CDR3 is 15 residues long. The CDR3 sequence is CAISEQDRGREKLFF. Here the CDR3 DNA reads TGTGCCATCAGTGAGCAGGACAGGGGTCGGGAAAAACTGTTTTTT.

This clone was seen repeatedly, ten times or more. The V and J genes are TRBV5-6 and TRBJ1-1, with TRBD1 matching 8 bases. V lost 2 bases, J lost 2 bases, and 2 bases stayed unmatched. Germline V lookup: CDR1 SGHDT, CDR2 YYEEEE. This CDR3 is built from 14 residues. The chain's CDR3 is CASSLQGVNTEAFF. In nucleotides, the CDR3 is TGTGCCAGCAGCTTACAGGGGGTCAACACTGAAGCTTTCTTT.

V gene TRBV2 combines with J gene TRBJ2-1; 9 bases agree with TRBD2. CDR3 length: 17 residues. Germline V gives CDR1 SNHLY, CDR2 FYNNEI. V lost 4 bases to trimming and J lost 6 bases; unmatched junction nucleotides: 13. The CDR3 loop reads CASSARQGQAGGNEQFF. CDR3 nucleotide sequence: TGTGCCAGCAGTGCGCGGCAGGGACAAGCGGGAGGCAATGAGCAGTTCTTC.

The chain employs TRBV5-1 and TRBJ2-1; perhaps TRBD1 as D (6 bases). CDR1 and CDR2 from the germline V gene are SGHRS and YFSETQ. This CDR3 spans 15 amino acids. Trimming left V 0 bases short and J 6 bases short, with 13 bases between. CDR3 in amino acids: CASSLDAGDGNEQFF. As DNA, the CDR3 is TGCGCCAGCAGCTTGGATGCAGGGGATGGCAATGAGCAGTTCTTC.

CDR3 in amino acids: CASSLVRGGYTF. The DNA for the CDR3 is TGTGCCAGCAGCTTAGTGCGGGGTGGCTACACCTTC. This chain links TRBV13 with TRBJ1-2; D uncertain. The germline gives CDR1 PRHDT, CDR2 FYEKMQ (reference sequence). Trimming pared 1 base from V and 7 bases from J, leaving 7 bases between. This CDR3 has 12 residues.

V usage is TRBV7-2 and J usage is TRBJ2-7; 9 positions match TRBD2. There are 18 residues in the CDR3. V gave up 5 bases and J gave up 0 bases; unmatched junction bases: 14. Germline CDR1 SGHTA, CDR2 FQGNSA. CDR3 in amino acids: CASSMASSGVTHSYEQYF. The CDR3, as DNA: TGTGCCAGCAGCATGGCATCTAGCGGGGTGACCCACTCCTACGAGCAGTACTTC.

CDR3 in amino acids: CASSKPLTGAGLNTEAFF. DNA for the CDR3: TGTGCCAGCAGTAAACCCCTGACAGGGGCTGGGCTGAACACTGAAGCTTTCTTT. The chain combines TRBV6-2 or TRBV6-3 with TRBJ1-1, with 8 bases lining up with TRBD1. This CDR3 has 18 amino acids. The germline gives CDR1 MNHEY, CDR2 SVGEGT. After removal of 5 bases from V and 0 bases from J, the junction contained 14 bases not matched to a gene.

The V call is TRBV11-3, the J call TRBJ2-5, with a weak D call TRBD1 (6 bases). This CDR3 spans 14 amino acids. V was pared by 2 bases and J by 7 bases, with 14 bases between. Per the germline V gene, CDR1 is SGHNT and CDR2 is YENEEA. Written as DNA, the CDR3 is TGTGCCAGCAGCTTAAACTGGACAGTAGGGACCCAGTACTTC. It yields the protein CASSLNWTVGTQYF.